These T cell receptor beta chains were read from a single sample in a study of cytomegalovirus exposure and HLA in healthy donors. Some clones are missing from TCRdb's copy, which holds only in-frame ones; the method was immunoSEQ multiplex PCR. Of hundreds of thousands of clones in the sample, approximately 90% are singletons; the top ten hold about 0.9%. Sequenced sample: PBMCs. The source is a woman aged 18-30 years in good health and CMV-seronegative. CDR3s include the opening cysteine and the closing phenylalanine or tryptophan. Part of the rows lack a size; the others show once, few, many or a class for expanded clones.

abundance	v_gene	CDR3aa
.	TRBV9	CASSATRVSYNEQFF
.	TRBV7-7	CASSLAAGWYTDTQYF
.	TRBV4-1	CASSQEERRQSSPLHF
.	TRBV5-1	CASSFGPGQGEEKLFF
.	TRBV5-6	CASSLELAVQETQYF
few	TRBV7-2	CASSLPHRAYEQYF
.	TRBV14	CASSQLVGVGLGVYEQYF
.	TRBV7-2	CASSSWGKGQAGERYEQYF
.	TRBV20-1	CSYRDTVPF
.	TRBV28	CASSRQSNQPQHF
.	TRBV5-4	CASSGTTGNTEAFF
.	TRBV4-1	CASSLLGGQGTGELFF
.	TRBV29-1	CSVRRRLAGGEQFF
.	TRBV5-1	CASSPDNTDTQYF
.	TRBV29-1	CSVDREGTYEQYF
.	TRBV19	CASSMAGQEGWGGYTF
.	TRBV28	CASRASSGTQNYYGYTF
.	TRBV5-1	CASSLDKAGVGEQYF
.	TRBV11-2	CASRPASGGSSYEQYF
.	TRBV27	CASSLQGNNEQFF
.	TRBV5-5	CASSFQTSGVNNEQFF
.	TRBV11-1	CASSFPRSGTTFDNEQFF
.	TRBV9	CASSVDSTGTEAFF